These 7 T cell receptor beta chains came from one sample sequenced in a study of cytomegalovirus exposure and HLA in healthy donors. PCR used 60 Vbeta primers and 13 Jbeta primers. Here immunoSEQ multiplex PCR was the method, and the copy in TCRdb shows in-frame clones only, minus some. The table records about 130,000 clones, 83% of them present only once. Source material: PBMCs. These TCRs come from a girl aged 2 to 9 in good health and CMV-seronegative.

The chain employs TRBV5-8 and TRBJ2-7; 7 positions agree with TRBD1. Losses at the gene ends were 4 bases for V and 2 bases for J; bases not matched to a gene: 9. The CDR3 length is 15 residues. CDR1 SGHTS and CDR2 YDEGEE come from the germline V gene. CDR3 sequence reads: CASSRTGQEAYEQYF. In DNA, the CDR3 is TGTGCCAGCAGCCGCACAGGACAGGAGGCCTACGAGCAGTACTTC.

The chain employs TRBV11-2 and TRBJ1-4; 8 bases align to TRBD1. This CDR3 contains 15 residues. V dropped 0 bases and J dropped 7; count of bases not matched to a gene: 4. The germline gives CDR1 SGHAT, CDR2 FQNNGV. CDR3 loop: CASSLDGQGFEKLFF. In nucleotides, the CDR3 is TGTGCCAGCAGCTTAGATGGACAGGGTTTTGAAAAACTGTTTTTT.

In this sample, this clone turned up once. The chain joins TRBV27 to TRBJ2-7; D gene uncertain. This CDR3 region has 14 residues. CDR1 is MNHEY and CDR2 is SMNVEV in the germline V gene (reference sequence). Trimming stripped 5 bases from V and 0 bases from J, with 11 bases between. The chain's CDR3 is CASSQLESSYEQYF. DNA of the CDR3: TGTGCCAGCAGTCAACTTGAGAGCTCCTACGAGCAGTACTTC.

The J gene is TRBJ1-1, the V gene TRBV10-3; D not resolved. The V end was cut by 3 bases, the J end by 4 bases, with 12 bases between. The CDR3 has 14 residues. Per germline, CDR1 ENHRY and CDR2 SYGVKD. The chain's CDR3 is CAISDMVGSTEAFF. The CDR3 bases are TGTGCCATCAGTGACATGGTGGGGAGCACTGAAGCTTTCTTT.

The chain has TRBV13 and TRBJ2-3, with TRBD2 identical over 8 bases. V shed 1 base, J shed 4 bases, and the junction held 13 bases outside the gene matches. The length of the CDR3 is 18 residues. Germline V lookup: CDR1 PRHDT, CDR2 FYEKMQ (reference sequence). CDR3 sequence reads: CASSLVRRTGGPSDTQYF. The CDR3 coding sequence is TGTGCCAGCAGCTTAGTACGTCGGACGGGGGGGCCCTCAGATACGCAGTATTTT.

The gene calls are TRBV13 and TRBJ2-3; 7 bases are a match to TRBD2. V lost 1 base to trimming and J lost 5 bases; unmatched junction nucleotides: 9. Germline CDR1 reads PRHDT; CDR2 reads FYEKMQ (reference sequence). This CDR3 is built from 16 residues. The CDR3 region has the DNA TGTGCCAGCAGCTTAGAGGGCGCGGGCGGGGGAGATACGCAGTATTTT. Its protein is CASSLEGAGGGDTQYF.

The chain recombines TRBV6-7 with TRBJ2-2; a possible D gene is TRBD2 (5 bases). TRBV6-7 is labeled an ORF, and its function is uncertain. This CDR3 has 15 amino acids. With 6 bases removed from V and 6 bases from J, the gap between germline ends came to 17 bases. CDR3 loop: CASRDSKKGAGELFF. CDR3 sequence (DNA): TGTGCCAGCAGGGACTCTAAAAAAGGAGCCGGGGAGCTGTTTTTT.